Each of the 15 T cell receptor beta chains below was sequenced from the same sample in a study of cytomegalovirus exposure and HLA in healthy donors (dated by TCRdb to about 2017). Library creation used the immunoSEQ multiplex PCR assay. As stored in TCRdb, this immuneACCESS dataset retains in-frame rearrangements with V and J assigned. A fraction of the clones does not appear; measured against another copy, unresolved V genes explain less than half of the discrepancy, and the remainder lacks a known reason. This sample gives roughly 140,000 clones in total; around 88% of them show up just once. About 7.9% of the sample belongs to the ten largest clones. Sequenced material: PBMCs. The receptors were gathered from a woman aged 18 to 35 in good health and CMV-seropositive.

The rearrangement joins TRBV28 to TRBJ2-7; 8 positions match TRBD1. The length of the CDR3 is 12 residues. Losses at the gene ends were 3 bases for V and 7 bases for J; bases not matched to a gene: 2. Germline CDR1 and CDR2: MDHEN and SYDVKM. The CDR3 nucleotides read TGTGCCAGCAGTTTGACAGGGGTAGAGCAGTACTTC. Its protein is CASSLTGVEQYF. Filled out from reference TRBV28 and TRBJ2-7, the complete variable domain reads DVKVTQSSRYLVKRTGEKVFLECVQDMDHENMFWYRQDPGLGLRLIYFSYDVKMKEKGDIPEGYSVSREKKERFSLILESASTNQTSMYLCASSLTGVEQYFGPGTRLTVT.

V usage is TRBV29-1 and J usage is TRBJ2-3, with 8 positions matching TRBD2. Germline CDR1 reads SQVTM; CDR2 reads ANQGSEA. This CDR3 has 12 residues. CDR3 in amino acids: CSAGGSTDTQYF. The CDR3 region has the DNA TGCAGTGCGGGGGGTAGCACAGATACGCAGTATTTT.

V usage is TRBV7-9 and J usage is TRBJ2-3; D call uncertain. The length of the CDR3 is 12 residues. Per germline, CDR1 SEHNR and CDR2 FQNEAQ (reference sequence). The V and J ends lost 1 base and 11 bases respectively, with 10 bases between them. In nucleotides, the CDR3 is TGTGCCAGCAGCTTAGACGATCCGGGGCAGTATTTT. As protein: CASSLDDPGQYF.

This sequence joins TRBV27 and TRBJ1-1; the D gene is possibly TRBD1 (5 bases). V was pared by 2 bases and J by 0 bases, with 19 bases between. Germline V gene sequence: CDR1 MNHEY, CDR2 SMNVEV (reference sequence). This CDR3 contains 18 residues. CDR3 protein: CASSLIFWFTGMNTEAFF. The CDR3 nucleotides read TGTGCCAGCAGTTTAATCTTTTGGTTCACAGGAATGAACACTGAAGCTTTCTTT.

The chain couples TRBV27 to TRBJ2-3; possibly TRBD2 for D (6 bases). Germline-derived CDR1 and CDR2 are MNHEY and SMNVEV (reference sequence). Trimming removed 6 bases from V and 4 bases from J, with 11 bases in between. The CDR3 is 13 residues long. CDR3 sequence: CASSPWGADTQYF. For the CDR3, the DNA is TGTGCCAGCAGCCCGTGGGGGGCAGATACGCAGTATTTT.

This chain connects TRBV2 to TRBJ1-6; TRBD1 matches at 9 bases. The V gene end was trimmed by 0 bases and the J gene end by 9 bases; junction bases not matched to a gene: 3. There are 15 residues in the CDR3. CDR1 and CDR2 from the germline V gene are SNHLY and FYNNEI. The DNA for the CDR3 is TGTGCCAGCAGTGAAGCGGACAGGGGCATTTCACCCCTCCACTTT. This sequence encodes CASSEADRGISPLHF.

A single count supports this clone. This chain links TRBV29-1 with TRBJ2-2; D is possibly TRBD1 (6 bases). Germline CDR1 and CDR2: SQVTM and ANQGSEA. Trimming removed 7 bases from V and 7 bases from J, with 16 bases in between. The CDR3 loop spans 13 amino acids. The DNA of the CDR3 is TGCAGCGCCACCAGGGGAACGGGCGGGGAGCTGTTTTTT. Amino acids: CSATRGTGGELFF.

The chain carries TRBV15 and TRBJ2-5, with 9 bases matching TRBD2. Germline V CDR1 and CDR2: LNHNV, YYDKDF (reference sequence). The V gene end was trimmed by 0 bases and the J gene end by 5 bases; junction bases not matched to a gene: 7. CDR3 length equals 16 residues. DNA for the CDR3: TGTGCCACCAGCAGAGATCGGCGGGGGGGCGGGGAGACCCAGTACTTC. Translated, it gives CATSRDRRGGGETQYF.

As to this clone: A junction end diverges from the germline sequence, so it may reflect a read error. The CDR3 region is CASSLLGRDYPRF. The CDR3 DNA reads as TGTGCCAGCAGTTTGTTAGGACGGGACTACCCTCGGTTC. The chain links TRBV28 to TRBJ2-7; TRBD2 agrees at 7 bases. Germline assignment: CDR1 MDHEN and CDR2 SYDVKM. This CDR3 spans 13 amino acids.

The chain employs TRBV2 and TRBJ1-1; 11 positions match TRBD1. The length of the CDR3 is 15 residues. Germline assignment: CDR1 SNHLY and CDR2 FYNNEI. Trimming removed 6 bases from V and 1 base from J; junction bases left unmatched: 4. CDR3 loop: CASRGQGAGNTEAFF. CDR3 nucleotide sequence: TGTGCCAGCAGAGGACAGGGGGCTGGGAACACTGAAGCTTTCTTT.

This chain uses TRBV2 with TRBJ1-5, with D possibly TRBD1 on 6 matching bases. Germline V gives CDR1 SNHLY, CDR2 FYNNEI. V shed 2 bases and J shed 0 bases, with 11 bases lying between them. The CDR3 contains 16 residues. This CDR3 is CASSELQGYSNQPQHF. DNA of the CDR3: TGTGCCAGCAGTGAATTACAGGGCTATAGCAATCAGCCCCAGCATTTT.

The chain employs TRBV5-1 and TRBJ2-2; possible D gene TRBD2, 6 bases. Per the germline V gene, CDR1 is SGHRS and CDR2 is YFSETQ. V dropped 0 bases and J dropped 5 bases, with 11 bases sitting between them. This CDR3 contains 15 residues. CDR3 protein: CASSLETGGTGELFF. CDR3 bases: TGCGCCAGCAGCTTGGAAACAGGAGGGACCGGGGAGCTGTTTTTT.

The chain uses TRBV7-2 and TRBJ2-7; tentatively, D is TRBD1 (6 bases). V lost 5 bases and J 5 bases, leaving 13 bases between the germline ends. The CDR3 extends over 13 amino acids. Per germline, CDR1 SGHTA and CDR2 FQGNSA. This CDR3 is CASSATYRDEQYF. The CDR3 DNA sequence: TGTGCCAGCAGCGCGACCTACAGGGACGAGCAGTACTTC.

This clone was recorded only once. This chain links TRBV2 with TRBJ2-3; TRBD1 might be the D (5 bases). The CDR3 covers 14 residues. Germline CDR1 SNHLY, CDR2 FYNNEI. The ends were cut back, 3 bases at V and 5 bases at J, with 12 bases in the middle. Written as DNA, the CDR3 is TGTGCCAGCAGTGATCAGGGCGGCAAAGATACGCAGTATTTT. Protein product: CASSDQGGKDTQYF.

This chain connects TRBV5-5 to TRBJ2-5, with TRBD2 identical over 12 bases. The ends lost 0 bases at V and 13 bases at J; junction bases unmatched: 1. This CDR3 spans 12 amino acids. Germline V CDR1 and CDR2: SGHKS, YYEKEE (reference sequence). CDR3 DNA: TGTGCCAGCAGCTTGGAGGGACTAGCGGGGTACTTC. Residues: CASSLEGLAGYF. The full variable domain, its missing parts supplied by reference TRBV5-5 and TRBJ2-5, is DAGVTQSPTHLIKTRGQQVTLRCSPISGHKSVSWYQQVLGQGPQFIFQYYEKEERGRGNFPDRFSARQFPNYSSELNVNALLLGDSALYLCASSLEGLAGYFGPGTRLLVL.